This T cell receptor beta chain was documented in a study of blood T cell repertoires in COVID-19. As for the study in general: Samples representing acute and convalescent COVID-19 were sourced from the United States, Italy and Spain. T cells, B-cell-depleted T cells, or PBMCs supplied cDNA or gDNA.

Per the original methods: Counts of nucleated cells, estimated from reference gene primer amplification, were obtained. The protocol was immunoSEQ multiplex PCR, while the TCRdb copy is restricted to in-frame clones and leaves out a portion. For V, J and clone size, that table is used; D and trimming come from the DNA. The data hold approximately 230,000 clones, with approximately 80% observed a single time. The CDR3 has 16 amino acids. The germline V gene has CDR1 LNHDA and CDR2 SQIVND (reference sequence). V lost 7 bases and J 3 bases, leaving 21 bases between the germline ends. Input material: peripheral blood. This TCR was recovered from a man older than 75 with acute or convalescent COVID-19. The chain links TRBV19 to TRBJ1-2, with D unclear. The CDR3 bases are TGTGCCAGTACTAAATGGTACCCCGGGAGGCACTATGGCTACACCTTC. Protein: CASTKWYPGRHYGYTF.